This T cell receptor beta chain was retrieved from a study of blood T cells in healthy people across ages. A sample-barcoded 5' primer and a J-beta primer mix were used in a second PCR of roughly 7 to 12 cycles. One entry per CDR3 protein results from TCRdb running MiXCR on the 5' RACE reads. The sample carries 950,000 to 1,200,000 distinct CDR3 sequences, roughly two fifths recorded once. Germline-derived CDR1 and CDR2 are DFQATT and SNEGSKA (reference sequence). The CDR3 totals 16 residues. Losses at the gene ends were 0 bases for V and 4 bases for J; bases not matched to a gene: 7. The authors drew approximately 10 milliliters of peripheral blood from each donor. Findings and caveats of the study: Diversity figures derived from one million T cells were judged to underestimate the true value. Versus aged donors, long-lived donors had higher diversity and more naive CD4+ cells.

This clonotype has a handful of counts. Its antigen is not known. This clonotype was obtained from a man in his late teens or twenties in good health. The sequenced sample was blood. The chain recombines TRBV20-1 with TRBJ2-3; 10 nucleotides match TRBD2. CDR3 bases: TGCAGTGCTAGAGATGCGACTAGCGGGTACTCAGATACGCAGTATTTT. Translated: CSARDATSGYSDTQYF.